The clone carrying this T cell receptor (beta chain) was seen once. Its matching antigen is unknown. The data derive from a study of CD4 T cells in relation to SARS-CoV-2 and coronaviruses. Assay: immunoSEQ multiplex PCR; the TCRdb copy retains only in-frame clones and omits some. Of about 36,000 clones listed, around 85% were seen once; the top ten hold around 6.6%. V shed 4 bases, J shed 5 bases, and the junction held 5 bases outside the gene matches. The CDR3 is 14 amino acids. In germline, CDR1 is MNHEY, CDR2 SVGEGT. Sequencing input: naive CD4+ T cells from PBMCs, cultured in vitro. This sample's subset: naive CD4+ T cells isolated by negative enrichment. This chain links TRBV6-2 or TRBV6-3 with TRBJ1-5; 7 nucleotides agree with TRBD1. The source is an adult with COVID-19. The CDR3 spells CASSSRQGYQPQHF. In DNA form, the CDR3 reads TGTGCCAGCAGTTCCCGACAGGGCTATCAGCCCCAGCATTTT.